These 22 T cell receptor beta chains were all obtained from the same sample, sequenced in a study of blood T cell repertoires in COVID-19. Only in-frame clones appear in the TCRdb table, and some are missing; sequencing was by immunoSEQ multiplex PCR. The table records roughly 67,000 clones, around 83% of them present only once. Sequenced material: peripheral blood. These receptor sequences come from a woman aged 60-75 years with acute or convalescent COVID-19.

This chain connects TRBV5-6 to TRBJ1-2; 7 positions agree with TRBD1. The CDR3 length is 14 residues. Trimming removed 0 bases from V and 4 bases from J; junction bases left unmatched: 3. CDR1 and CDR2 from the germline V gene are SGHDT and YYEEEE. Written as DNA, the CDR3 is TGTGCCAGCAGCTTGGATGGGACAGCCTATGGCTACACCTTC. Protein product: CASSLDGTAYGYTF.

The chain links TRBV5-6 to TRBJ2-3; 7 positions match TRBD2. From germline, CDR1 is SGHDT and CDR2 YYEEEE. V trimming: 7 bases; J trimming: 2 bases; junction bases outside the gene matches: 10. CDR3 length equals 15 residues. The chain's CDR3 is CASGRRGTTTDTQYF. The CDR3, as DNA: TGTGCCAGCGGACGTCGTGGGACTACCACAGATACGCAGTATTTT.

The chain couples TRBV19 to TRBJ1-5; tentatively, D is TRBD1 (5 bases). The CDR3 consists of 14 residues. The germline V and J ends were trimmed by 5 bases and 4 bases, with 12 bases remaining between them. CDR1 is LNHDA and CDR2 is SQIVND in the germline V gene (reference sequence). The CDR3 protein is CASSDQGGNQPQHF. The CDR3 DNA follows: TGTGCCAGTAGTGACCAGGGTGGTAATCAGCCCCAGCATTTT.

The V and J genes are TRBV7-3 and TRBJ1-1, with D possibly being TRBD1 (6 bases). Trimming cost V 10 bases and J 5 bases, with 20 bases left between them. The CDR3 covers 14 residues. CDR1 SGHTA and CDR2 FQGTGA come from the germline V gene. The CDR3 protein is CATQGPGRGTEAFF. The CDR3 DNA reads as TGTGCCACCCAAGGGCCAGGAAGGGGGACTGAAGCTTTCTTT. Variable domain in full (rest from reference TRBV7-3 and TRBJ1-1): GAGVSQTPSNKVTEKGKYVELRCDPISGHTALYWYRQSLGQGPEFLIYFQGTGAADDSGLPNDRFFAVRPEGSVSTLKIQRTERGDSAVYLCATQGPGRGTEAFFGQGTRLTVV.

This clone was seen more than once but under ten times. V gene TRBV30 combines with J gene TRBJ2-1, with D perhaps matching TRBD2 (6 bases). This CDR3 contains 15 residues. V lost 4 bases, J lost 6 bases, and 19 bases lay in between. CDR1 is GTSNPN, CDR2 SVGIG, per germline (reference sequence). CDR3 amino acids: CAWNLEGPLGNEQFF. In DNA, the CDR3 is TGTGCCTGGAACTTGGAGGGCCCTCTAGGCAATGAGCAGTTCTTC. The full variable domain, completed using reference TRBV30 and TRBJ2-1, is SQTIHQWPATLVQPVGSPLSLECTVEGTSNPNLYWYRQAAGRGLQLLFYSVGIGQISSEVPQNLSASRPQDRQFILSSKKLLLSDSGFYLCAWNLEGPLGNEQFFGPGTRLTVL.

The chain is built from TRBV5-1 and TRBJ2-2, with 11 bases fitting TRBD2. The germline gives CDR1 SGHRS, CDR2 YFSETQ. After removal of 4 bases from V and 1 base from J, the junction contained 6 bases not matched to a gene. CDR3 size: 17 residues. The CDR3 reads CASSGEGTSGNTGELFF. For the CDR3, the DNA is TGCGCCAGCAGCGGGGAAGGGACTAGCGGGAACACCGGGGAGCTGTTTTTT.

The genes are TRBV6-6 and TRBJ1-5; D unclear. The CDR3 length is 13 residues. V was clipped by 4 bases and J by 5 bases, with 9 bases between them. Germline assignment: CDR1 MNHNY and CDR2 SVGAGI (reference sequence). DNA of the CDR3: TGTGCCAGCAGTTCCCCCACGGATCAGCCCCAGCATTTT. Translated, it gives CASSSPTDQPQHF.

The genes are TRBV7-9 and TRBJ2-5, with 11 nucleotides matching TRBD1. Germline lookup yields CDR1 SEHNR and CDR2 FQNEAQ (reference sequence). The J segment lost 3 bases and the V segment lost 4 bases, leaving 7 bases of the junction unmatched. The CDR3 extends over 16 amino acids. The CDR3 reads CASSSRTGGWEETQYF. In nucleotides, the CDR3 is TGTGCCAGCAGCTCCAGGACAGGGGGCTGGGAAGAGACCCAGTACTTC.

The DNA of the CDR3 is TGTGCCAGCAGTACGACAGTAGCTGCTTTCTTT. It yields the protein CASSTTVAAFF. The chain links TRBV12-3 or TRBV12-4 to TRBJ1-1, with D perhaps matching TRBD1 (5 bases). The CDR3 loop spans 11 amino acids. V gave up 5 bases and J gave up 11 bases, with 12 bases separating them.

The V gene is TRBV19, the J gene TRBJ1-1; perhaps TRBD1 as D (5 bases). Looked up from germline, CDR1 is LNHDA and CDR2 is SQIVND (reference sequence). This CDR3 has 14 residues. V was trimmed by 5 bases and J by 5 bases, leaving 15 bases between them. The CDR3 is CASSPMGGGTEAFF. CDR3 nucleotide sequence: TGTGCCAGTAGTCCCATGGGGGGGGGTACTGAAGCTTTCTTT. Full variable domain (missing parts from reference TRBV19 and TRBJ1-1): DGGITQSPKYLFRKEGQNVTLSCEQNLNHDAMYWYRQDPGQGLRLIYYSQIVNDFQKGDIAEGYSVSREKKESFPLTVTSAQKNPTAFYLCASSPMGGGTEAFFGQGTRLTVV.

This clone occurred once. The chain recombines TRBV30 with TRBJ1-6; D might be TRBD1 (5 bases). CDR1 and CDR2 from the germline V gene are GTSNPN and SVGIG (reference sequence). V was pared by 5 bases and J by 5 bases, with 10 bases between. The CDR3 sequence is 13 residues long. This chain's CDR3 is CAWRRVDNSPLHF. In DNA, the CDR3 is TGTGCCTGGCGCAGGGTGGATAATTCACCCCTCCACTTT.

The chain has TRBV2 and TRBJ1-1, with 8 bases fitting TRBD1. J was trimmed by 4 bases and V by 6 bases; bases with no gene match: 7. Germline V gives CDR1 SNHLY, CDR2 FYNNEI. The CDR3 spans 14 residues. CDR3 in DNA: TGTGCCAGCAGGGGGAGACAGGGGAGCACTGAAGCTTTCTTT. This encodes CASRGRQGSTEAFF.

The J gene is TRBJ2-3, the V gene TRBV6-5; 8 nucleotides match TRBD2. The J segment lost 7 bases and the V segment lost 0 bases, leaving 9 bases of the junction unmatched. The germline V gene has CDR1 MNHEY and CDR2 SVGAGI. This CDR3 spans 16 amino acids. CDR3: CASSYSTGGAGNTQYF. CDR3 in DNA: TGTGCCAGCAGTTACTCGACGGGGGGGGCTGGAAATACGCAGTATTTT.

In the case of this clone: The identical CDR3 is also encoded by other nucleotide sequences in the sample. The J gene is TRBJ2-5, the V gene TRBV6-1; D perhaps matches TRBD2 (5 bases). V was trimmed by 2 bases and J by 1 base, leaving 8 bases between them. CDR3 size: 14 residues. Germline CDR1 is MNHNS and CDR2 is SASEGT. Here the CDR3 DNA reads TGTGCCAGCAGTGAATGGCGGGCCCAAGAGACCCAGTACTTC. Amino acid sequence: CASSEWRAQETQYF.

The J gene is TRBJ1-1, the V gene TRBV12-3 or TRBV12-4; 9 positions agree with TRBD1. With 8 bases clipped from V and 8 bases from J, the junction kept 9 bases outside the gene matches. The CDR3 contains 13 residues. The CDR3 loop is CASGSKTGGEAFF. The CDR3 DNA reads TGTGCCAGCGGATCAAAGACAGGGGGAGAAGCTTTCTTT.

This clone was detected a few times. The chain combines TRBV7-2 with TRBJ2-7; tentative D call: TRBD2 (6 bases). Per the germline V gene, CDR1 is SGHTA and CDR2 is FQGNSA. The CDR3 sequence is 15 residues long. V lost 6 bases and J 2 bases, leaving 17 bases between the germline ends. The CDR3 DNA reads TGTGCCAGCAGACGAGACCGGGGGTGGGCCTACGAGCAGTACTTC. Residues: CASRRDRGWAYEQYF.

This clone was seen only once. The chain employs TRBV6-1 and TRBJ1-1; D is undetermined. The CDR3 spans 15 residues. Between the trimmed V and J ends, which lost 1 base and 0 bases, there was a span of 9 bases. CDR1 is MNHNS and CDR2 is SASEGT in the germline V gene. In DNA form, the CDR3 reads TGTGCCAGCAGTGAAGGTCCACCTATGAACACTGAAGCTTTCTTT. The encoded protein is CASSEGPPMNTEAFF.

The chain employs TRBV9 and TRBJ2-1; TRBD2 aligns across 10 bases. CDR1 and CDR2 (germline): SGDLS, YYNGEE. Losses at the gene ends were 2 bases for V and 4 bases for J; bases not matched to a gene: 3. The CDR3 is made up of 15 amino acids. CDR3 loop: CASSVGLAAYNEQFF. CDR3 nucleotide sequence: TGTGCCAGCAGCGTTGGACTAGCGGCTTACAATGAGCAGTTCTTC. The full variable domain, completed using reference TRBV9 and TRBJ2-1, is DSGVTQTPKHLITATGQRVTLRCSPRSGDLSVYWYQQSLDQGLQFLIQYYNGEERAKGNILERFSAQQFPDLHSELNLSSLELGDSALYFCASSVGLAAYNEQFFGPGTRLTVL.

The chain links TRBV18 to TRBJ1-3; 7 nucleotides align to TRBD1. Germline V gives CDR1 KGHSH, CDR2 LQKENI. CDR3 length: 15 amino acids. Losses at the gene ends were 3 bases for V and 1 base for J; bases not matched to a gene: 3. In DNA, the CDR3 is TGTGCCAGCTCACCCGGGACAGAATCTGGAAACACCATATATTTT. It codes for CASSPGTESGNTIYF. The full variable domain, rest sourced from reference TRBV18 and TRBJ1-3, is NAGVMQNPRHLVRRRGQEARLRCSPMKGHSHVYWYRQLPEEGLKFMVYLQKENIIDESGMPKERFSAEFPKEGPSILRIQQVVRGDSAAYFCASSPGTESGNTIYFGEGSWLTVV.

The rearrangement joins TRBV5-1 to TRBJ2-7, with 9 nucleotides matching TRBD1. CDR3 size: 15 residues. V shed 4 bases, J shed 4 bases, and the junction held 9 bases outside the gene matches. Germline V gene sequence: CDR1 SGHRS, CDR2 YFSETQ. In DNA, the CDR3 is TGCGCCAGCAGCCCTCGTGGGACAGGGCCATACGAGCAGTACTTC. Protein product: CASSPRGTGPYEQYF.

The chain links TRBV5-6 to TRBJ1-2; D not resolved. V was trimmed by 2 bases and J by 4 bases, leaving 15 bases between them. This CDR3 region has 15 residues. Looked up from germline, CDR1 is SGHDT and CDR2 is YYEEEE. Here the CDR3 DNA reads TGTGCCAGCAGCTTTGGGTACCGGGAGTCCTATGGCTACACCTTC. It encodes CASSFGYRESYGYTF.

The genes are TRBV19 and TRBJ2-6; D uncertain. Germline V gene data show CDR1 as LNHDA and CDR2 as SQIVND (reference sequence). The CDR3 has 17 residues. The V end lost 0 bases, the J end lost 3 bases, and 12 bases lay between the germline ends. The CDR3 protein is CASSIDLATIGANVLTF. CDR3 in DNA: TGTGCCAGTAGTATAGATCTCGCCACTATTGGGGCCAACGTCCTGACTTTC.